Below, 29 T cell receptor beta chains from the same sample are listed, as sequenced in a study of cytomegalovirus exposure and HLA in healthy donors. In the PCR, 60 Vbeta and 13 Jbeta primers were used. This table comes from immunoSEQ multiplex PCR, and its TCRdb copy is limited to in-frame clones, with some not included. The table records 120,000 to 150,000 clones, about 75% of them present only once. Sequencing used PBMCs. The receptors were sampled from a man between 60 and 75 years old in good health and CMV-seronegative.

On this clone itself: One end of the junction fails to match germline, which may point to a read error. This rearrangement joins TRBV4-1 to TRBJ2-7, with 9 bases lining up with TRBD2. The germline V gene has CDR1 MGHRA and CDR2 YSYEKL. This CDR3 has 19 residues. The DNA of the CDR3 is TGCGCCGGCAGCCGAGAAACGGCTAGCGGGGAAATCAGCTCCTACGAGCAGTACTTC. It translates to CAGSRETASGEISSYEQYF.

This sequence joins TRBV5-1 and TRBJ2-5, with a tentative D call TRBD2 (5 bases). Trimming took off 7 bases at V and 4 bases at J, with 20 bases between the two ends. CDR1 and CDR2 (germline): SGHRS, YFSETQ. This CDR3 comprises 15 residues. CDR3 in DNA: TGCGCCAGCTTCCCCCTAGGGAGCTTAGGAGAGACCCAGTACTTC. Its protein product is CASFPLGSLGETQYF.

This chain joins TRBV28 and TRBJ2-1, with D perhaps matching TRBD2 (5 bases). CDR1 MDHEN and CDR2 SYDVKM come from the germline V gene. This CDR3 has 14 residues. Deletions cut 4 bases from V and 4 bases from J, with 11 bases between. The CDR3 is CASSSGLVYNEQFF. The CDR3 DNA reads as TGTGCCAGCAGTTCCGGACTCGTGTACAATGAGCAGTTCTTC. Complete variable domain (other parts from reference TRBV28 and TRBJ2-1): DVKVTQSSRYLVKRTGEKVFLECVQDMDHENMFWYRQDPGLGLRLIYFSYDVKMKEKGDIPEGYSVSREKKERFSLILESASTNQTSMYLCASSSGLVYNEQFFGPGTRLTVL.

The V call is TRBV5-5, the J call TRBJ1-1, with D unclear. The CDR3 is 15 amino acids. The ends were cut back, 4 bases at V and 1 base at J, with 14 bases in the middle. Germline V lookup: CDR1 SGHKS, CDR2 YYEKEE (reference sequence). The CDR3 sequence is CASSHPLRQNTEAFF. CDR3 sequence (DNA): TGTGCCAGCAGCCACCCCCTTCGACAGAACACTGAAGCTTTCTTT.

About this clone itself: One junction end disagrees with the germline gene, perhaps due to a read error. The chain is built from TRBV30 and TRBJ2-7; TRBD2 matches at 7 bases. Germline loops: CDR1 GTSNPN, CDR2 SVGIG (reference sequence). This CDR3 region has 13 residues. In nucleotides, the CDR3 is TGTGCCTGGACGGCTAGCGGCCAATACGAGCGGTACTTC. Amino acids: CAWTASGQYERYF.

V usage is TRBV4-3 and J usage is TRBJ2-1; TRBD2 matches at 11 bases. Germline V lookup: CDR1 LGHNA, CDR2 YSLEER. The length of the CDR3 is 17 residues. V dropped 0 bases and J dropped 10; count of bases not matched to a gene: 11. This CDR3 is CASSQDLTSGTNEEQFF. The CDR3 DNA is TGCGCCAGCAGCCAAGATTTGACTAGCGGGACCAATGAGGAGCAGTTCTTC.

This chain uses TRBV27 with TRBJ1-2; TRBD1 matches 7 bases. With V trimmed by 0 bases and J by 4 bases, 8 bases remained unmatched. The germline V gene encodes CDR1 MNHEY and CDR2 SMNVEV (reference sequence). The CDR3 consists of 16 residues. The CDR3 here is CASSLSTGSNSYGYTF. The CDR3, as DNA: TGTGCCAGCAGTTTATCGACAGGGTCGAATAGCTATGGCTACACCTTC.

V usage is TRBV27 and J usage is TRBJ1-1; D unclear. Trimming took off 5 bases at V and 1 base at J, with 14 bases between the two ends. The length of the CDR3 is 15 residues. The germline V gene has CDR1 MNHEY and CDR2 SMNVEV (reference sequence). CDR3 in DNA: TGTGCCAGCAGTACTCCAAGGGAGCGGAACACTGAAGCTTTCTTT. It yields the protein CASSTPRERNTEAFF.

This clone was detected only once. This sequence joins TRBV5-6 and TRBJ2-6; the match to TRBD1 covers 9 bases. V shed 4 bases and J 4 bases; nucleotides not matched to a gene: 6. CDR1 is SGHDT, CDR2 YYEEEE, per germline. The CDR3 runs 16 residues. CDR3 amino acids: CASSGYRGPGANVLTF. In DNA, the CDR3 is TGTGCCAGCAGCGGTTACAGGGGGCCAGGGGCCAACGTCCTGACTTTC.

The chain combines TRBV30 with TRBJ1-1; the match to TRBD1 covers 7 bases. The J segment lost 0 bases and the V segment lost 0 bases, leaving 7 bases of the junction unmatched. The CDR3 is 16 residues long. The germline gives CDR1 GTSNPN, CDR2 SVGIG (reference sequence). The CDR3 loop is CAWSVHGGQLNTEAFF. CDR3 nucleotides: TGTGCCTGGAGTGTACACGGGGGACAGTTGAACACTGAAGCTTTCTTT.

The chain recombines TRBV5-4 with TRBJ2-2, with 9 bases lining up with TRBD1. The germline gives CDR1 SGHNT, CDR2 YYREEE (reference sequence). With V trimmed by 4 bases and J by 4 bases, 11 bases remained unmatched. The CDR3 is 17 amino acids. CDR3 loop: CASSAPTGGSATGELFF. CDR3 nucleotides: TGTGCCAGCAGCGCCCCGACAGGGGGTTCCGCCACCGGGGAGCTGTTTTTT.

The chain combines TRBV6-1 with TRBJ2-7; 8 nucleotides agree with TRBD1. CDR3 length: 16 residues. CDR1 is MNHNS, CDR2 SASEGT, per germline. V shed 0 bases and J 2 bases; nucleotides not matched to a gene: 6. CDR3 sequence (DNA): TGTGCCAGCAGTGAAGCTAGGGACAGGTTAACCTACGAGCAGTACTTC. It is translated as CASSEARDRLTYEQYF.

This clone was picked up a small number of times. V gene TRBV18 combines with J gene TRBJ2-6, with TRBD2 as a possible D gene (7 bases). Germline assignment: CDR1 KGHSH and CDR2 LQKENI. The length of the CDR3 is 17 residues. Between the trimmed V and J ends, which lost 3 bases and 2 bases, there was a span of 14 bases. The CDR3 bases are TGTGCCAGCTCACCCGGAGGGGGGGTTGCTGGGGCCAACGTCCTGACTTTC. Its translation: CASSPGGGVAGANVLTF.

This chain uses TRBV4-1 with TRBJ2-7, with 10 bases that match TRBD2. This CDR3 region has 16 residues. Looked up from germline, CDR1 is MGHRA and CDR2 is YSYEKL. Trimming took 0 bases from V and 0 from J; bases not matched to a gene: 2. The CDR3 sequence: CASSQDASGSSYEQYF. CDR3 coding DNA: TGCGCCAGCAGCCAAGATGCTAGCGGGAGCTCCTACGAGCAGTACTTC.

Here the CDR3 reads CASVRGLGNSNQPQHF. CDR3 DNA: TGTGCCAGCGTCCGGGGGTTGGGGAATAGCAATCAGCCCCAGCATTTT. This chain uses TRBV28 with TRBJ1-5, with TRBD1 as a possible D gene (5 bases). Germline CDR1 MDHEN, CDR2 SYDVKM. CDR3 size: 16 residues. V lost 8 bases and J 0 bases, leaving 17 bases between the germline ends. Supplemented by reference TRBV28 and TRBJ1-5, the full variable domain reads DVKVTQSSRYLVKRTGEKVFLECVQDMDHENMFWYRQDPGLGLRLIYFSYDVKMKEKGDIPEGYSVSREKKERFSLILESASTNQTSMYLCASVRGLGNSNQPQHFGDGTRLSIL.

CDR3 nucleotide sequence: TGTGCCAGCTCACCTAGGACAGGGGTCAATCAGCCCCAGCATTTT. It yields the protein CASSPRTGVNQPQHF. This sequence joins TRBV18 and TRBJ1-5, with 9 bases identical to TRBD1. The CDR3 spans 15 residues. V lost 3 bases to trimming and J lost 3 bases; unmatched junction nucleotides: 3. The germline V gene encodes CDR1 KGHSH and CDR2 LQKENI.

This chain connects TRBV28 to TRBJ1-4, with a tentative D call TRBD1 (5 bases). CDR1 and CDR2 (germline): MDHEN, SYDVKM. Trimming left V 5 bases short and J 7 bases short, with 20 bases between. This CDR3 is 16 amino acids long. This chain's CDR3 is CASSLHQADGGEKLFF. The CDR3 region has the DNA TGTGCCAGCAGTCTCCATCAGGCGGACGGGGGTGAAAAACTGTTTTTT.

This clone was counted only a few times. This sequence joins TRBV4-1 and TRBJ1-1; the D gene is possibly TRBD1 (5 bases). This CDR3 region has 14 residues. Germline V gene lookup returns CDR1 MGHRA and CDR2 YSYEKL. V was clipped by 4 bases and J by 1 base, with 10 bases between them. CDR3 in DNA: TGCGCCAGCAGCCCCGAAACAGGGAACACTGAAGCTTTCTTT. This codes for CASSPETGNTEAFF.

The chain recombines TRBV28 with TRBJ1-5; 9 bases map to TRBD1. With V trimmed by 8 bases and J by 9 bases, 14 bases remained unmatched. The CDR3 has 15 amino acids. CDR1 MDHEN and CDR2 SYDVKM come from the germline V gene. This chain's CDR3 is CASHTGTGRGMPQHF. DNA of the CDR3: TGTGCCAGCCACACCGGGACAGGGAGGGGAATGCCCCAGCATTTT.

The chain links TRBV5-1 to TRBJ1-1; tentatively, D is TRBD1 (6 bases). Germline CDR1 SGHRS, CDR2 YFSETQ. Trimming shortened V by 1 base and J by 2 bases, and 9 bases separated the two germline ends. The CDR3 loop spans 14 amino acids. CDR3 region: CASSLIRGNTEAFF. As DNA, the CDR3 is TGCGCCAGCAGCTTGATCAGGGGCAACACTGAAGCTTTCTTT.

The rearrangement joins TRBV15 to TRBJ2-1; 9 bases are a match to TRBD1. The junction had 3 bases not matched to a gene; V was cut back by 0 bases and J by 0 bases. Germline V lookup: CDR1 LNHNV, CDR2 YYDKDF (reference sequence). The CDR3 covers 17 residues. CDR3 nucleotides: TGTGCCACCAGCAGAGATACACAGGGGGCCTCCTACAATGAGCAGTTCTTC. Its protein is CATSRDTQGASYNEQFF.

V and J are TRBV29-1 and TRBJ2-5; TRBD2 is a possible D gene (6 bases). The J call could be wrong; TRBJ2-7 is a better fit for the DNA end. The CDR3 extends over 13 amino acids. The V gene's germline CDR1 is SQVTM and CDR2 ANQGSEA. The CDR3 loop reads CSVDFGGTYEQYF. Written as DNA, the CDR3 is TGCAGCGTTGACTTCGGAGGGACCTACGAGCAGTACTTC.

The chain uses TRBV7-2 and TRBJ2-7; TRBD1 is a possible D gene (6 bases). The CDR3 contains 11 residues. Trimming removed 5 bases at V and 6 bases at J, with 8 bases between. Germline V CDR1 and CDR2: SGHTA, FQGNSA. The CDR3 protein is CASSLQGEQYF. Here the CDR3 DNA reads TGTGCCAGCAGCCTACAGGGCGAGCAGTACTTC.

V and J are TRBV28 and TRBJ1-5; D may be TRBD1 (5 bases). Germline V gives CDR1 MDHEN, CDR2 SYDVKM. V shed 6 bases and J shed 5 bases, with 11 bases lying between them. The CDR3 runs to 13 residues. CDR3 DNA sequence: TGTGCCAGCAGCCGGACACGACATCAGCCCCAGCATTTT. Translation gives CASSRTRHQPQHF.

The chain couples TRBV28 to TRBJ2-7, with 8 bases that match TRBD1. The length of the CDR3 is 17 residues. Unmatched junction bases numbered 10, after V lost 3 bases and J lost 0 bases. The germline CDR1 and CDR2 sequences are MDHEN and SYDVKM. CDR3 nucleotide sequence: TGTGCCAGCAGTTTCTATTCTCAGGGGGCGAGCTCCTACGAGCAGTACTTC. The encoded protein is CASSFYSQGASSYEQYF.

This rearrangement joins TRBV27 to TRBJ2-7, with TRBD1 matching over 10 bases. V lost 4 bases to trimming and J lost 3 bases; unmatched junction nucleotides: 12. The CDR3 consists of 17 residues. Germline V CDR1 and CDR2: MNHEY, SMNVEV (reference sequence). The CDR3 spells CASSSQVGDRGFYEQYF. For the CDR3, the DNA is TGTGCCAGCAGTTCGCAAGTTGGGGACAGGGGATTCTACGAGCAGTACTTC.

This rearrangement joins TRBV4-1 to TRBJ2-1, with 9 positions matching TRBD2. The CDR3 runs to 15 residues. Trimming took 4 bases from V and 2 from J; bases not matched to a gene: 3. In germline, CDR1 is MGHRA, CDR2 YSYEKL. In nucleotides, the CDR3 is TGCGCCAGCAGCCTGATAGCGGGGGCCTACAATGAGCAGTTCTTC. As protein: CASSLIAGAYNEQFF.

The genes are TRBV7-9 and TRBJ2-3; possible D gene TRBD2, 6 bases. Trimming removed 0 bases from V and 2 bases from J, with 9 bases in between. The CDR3 is 15 residues long. The germline V gene encodes CDR1 SEHNR and CDR2 FQNEAQ (reference sequence). The CDR3 coding sequence is TGTGCCAGCAGCTTAGCTAGCGGACACACAGATACGCAGTATTTT. This sequence encodes CASSLASGHTDTQYF.

There are a few counts of this clone. The chain links TRBV5-1 to TRBJ2-7, with TRBD1 identical over 10 bases. V lost 4 bases, J lost 3 bases, and 7 bases stayed unmatched. Per the germline V gene, CDR1 is SGHRS and CDR2 is YFSETQ. The CDR3 is 15 residues long. CDR3 coding DNA: TGCGCCAGCAGCCCTCTATGGGACAGGGGCTACGAGCAGTACTTC. As protein: CASSPLWDRGYEQYF.